This T cell receptor (beta chain) was captured by sequencing in a study of blood T cell repertoires in COVID-19. Whole-study context: Samples came from the United States, Italy and Spain, spanning acute and convalescent COVID-19. Sources were T cells, B-cell-depleted T cells, or PBMCs; the material itself was cDNA or gDNA.

As processed by the authors: Estimation of nucleated cell counts relied on the amplification of reference gene primers. Sequenced by immunoSEQ multiplex PCR; TCRdb stores in-frame clones only, minus some. That table furnishes V, J and clone size, whereas the DNA furnished D and trimming. The table has about 100,000 clones, nearly 90% seen once. CDR3 length: 15 residues. The V end was cut by 4 bases, the J end by 4 bases, with 20 bases between. Germline CDR1 reads GTSNPN; CDR2 reads SVGIG (reference sequence). Sequencing was done on a sample of peripheral blood. The chain is built from TRBV30 and TRBJ2-7; weak D call: TRBD2 (6 bases). The TCR sequence derives from a middle-aged man with active COVID-19. The chain's CDR3 is CAWTHPGLTIYEQYF. The CDR3 DNA is TGTGCCTGGACCCACCCGGGACTTACTATTTACGAGCAGTACTTC.